Below, 29 T cell receptor beta chains from the same sample are listed, as sequenced in a study of T cells in localized non-small cell lung cancer (dated by TCRdb to the early 2020s). Library prep was done by the immunoSEQ multiplex PCR assay. TCRdb re-hosts the immuneACCESS table, in-frame sequences only. Its copies lack some clones; in the studies checked, an unresolved V gene accounts for under half of them, and the cause for the rest is not known. This sample comprises 70,000 to 75,000 clones, 84% of them detected only once. The top ten constitute 1.3% of the sample. The input for sequencing was peripheral blood, taken before any cancer treatment. These receptors came from a female donor older than 55 with stage I lung adenocarcinoma.

This clone was observed a few times. The V call is TRBV18, the J call TRBJ1-1; D may be TRBD1 (5 bases). The CDR3 is 12 amino acids. The V end was cut by 2 bases, the J end by 4 bases, with 5 bases between. Per germline, CDR1 KGHSH and CDR2 LQKENI. DNA of the CDR3: TGTGCCAGCTCACCAGGGGCCACTGAAGCTTTCTTT. Translated, it gives CASSPGATEAFF.

On this clone: Germline and junction disagree at one end, which may indicate a read error. The chain combines TRBV5-6 with TRBJ2-1; TRBD1 or TRBD2 may be the D gene (6 bases each). The CDR3 has 13 residues. Germline V gene sequence: CDR1 SGHDT, CDR2 YYEEEE. DNA of the CDR3: TGTGCCAGCAGCTTGGGAGGTCCGCCCGGGGGCCTCTTC. Its protein product is CASSLGGPPGGLF. Full variable domain (missing parts from reference TRBV5-6 and TRBJ2-1): DAGVTQSPTHLIKTRGQQVTLRCSPKSGHDTVSWYQQALGQGPQFIFQYYEEEERQRGNFPDRFSGHQFPNYSSELNVNALLLGDSALYLCASSLGGPPGGLFGPGTRLTVL.

The J gene is TRBJ2-7, the V gene TRBV5-6; TRBD1 might be the D (6 bases). Germline-derived CDR1 and CDR2 are SGHDT and YYEEEE. This CDR3 region has 17 residues. The V gene lost 4 bases and the J gene lost 0 bases, with 20 bases spanning the gap. CDR3: CASSKNRQAPSSYEQYF. CDR3 DNA: TGTGCCAGCAGCAAAAATCGACAGGCCCCAAGCTCCTACGAGCAGTACTTC.

The chain combines TRBV6-5 with TRBJ1-6; a possible D gene is TRBD1 (5 bases). Trimming cost V 2 bases and J 3 bases, with 11 bases left between them. Germline loops: CDR1 MNHEY, CDR2 SVGAGI. CDR3 length: 16 residues. In DNA form, the CDR3 reads TGTGCCAGCAGTTACGATTCAGGGCTCTATAATTCACCCCTCCACTTT. Its translation is CASSYDSGLYNSPLHF.

This clone was observed a handful of times. The J gene is TRBJ1-4, the V gene TRBV7-9; D gene unclear. Trimming took off 1 base at V and 6 bases at J, with 9 bases between the two ends. Per germline, CDR1 SEHNR and CDR2 FQNEAQ (reference sequence). The CDR3 is made up of 14 amino acids. DNA of the CDR3: TGTGCCAGCAGCTTAGGGGAGTGGGATGAAAAACTGTTTTTT. Encoded protein: CASSLGEWDEKLFF.

This chain uses TRBV10-3 with TRBJ2-2; D gene unclear. Per the germline V gene, CDR1 is ENHRY and CDR2 is SYGVKD. The V gene lost 6 bases and the J gene lost 2 bases, with 10 bases spanning the gap. The CDR3 has 14 amino acids. CDR3 sequence (DNA): TGTGCCATCAGAGGGTACAGCAACACCGGGGAGCTGTTTTTT. Residues: CAIRGYSNTGELFF.

This sequence joins TRBV4-3 and TRBJ2-3; D remains ambiguous. The CDR3 runs to 13 residues. Trimming shortened V by 0 bases and J by 4 bases, and 5 bases separated the two germline ends. CDR1 and CDR2 from the germline V gene are LGHNA and YSLEER. CDR3 protein: CASSQDPPDTQYF. The CDR3 DNA follows: TGCGCCAGCAGCCAAGATCCTCCAGATACGCAGTATTTT.

This clone has just one count. The chain joins TRBV4-2 to TRBJ2-7; D remains unclear. V shed 5 bases and J shed 0 bases, with 11 bases lying between them. The CDR3 extends over 14 amino acids. Germline V gives CDR1 LGHNA, CDR2 YNFKEQ. CDR3: CASSKSQNSYEQYF. CDR3 in DNA: TGTGCCAGCAGCAAATCGCAAAACTCCTACGAGCAGTACTTC.

J is TRBJ2-2 and V is TRBV6-6; perhaps TRBD1 as D (6 bases). V lost 5 bases to trimming and J lost 4 bases, with 11 bases between them. The CDR3 totals 14 residues. The germline V gene has CDR1 MNHNY and CDR2 SVGAGI (reference sequence). CDR3 protein: CASSVYRATGELFF. CDR3 DNA: TGTGCCAGCAGTGTCTACAGGGCCACCGGGGAGCTGTTTTTT.

The rearrangement links TRBV19 to TRBJ2-1, with D hard to call. The germline CDR1 and CDR2 sequences are LNHDA and SQIVND (reference sequence). The CDR3 is 15 amino acids. Deletions cut 1 base from V and 0 bases from J, with 7 bases between. CDR3 sequence reads: CASSIASGSYNEQFF. CDR3 DNA: TGTGCCAGTAGTATAGCTTCCGGCTCCTACAATGAGCAGTTCTTC.

This chain uses TRBV19 with TRBJ1-5; D is unresolved. V was cut by 3 bases and J by 3 bases, with 9 bases left in between. This CDR3 contains 14 residues. CDR1 is LNHDA, CDR2 SQIVND, per germline (reference sequence). CDR3 amino acids: CASSIQRTNQPQHF. In DNA form, the CDR3 reads TGTGCCAGTAGTATTCAACGGACCAATCAGCCCCAGCATTTT.

The sample holds one count of this clone. V is TRBV10-3 and J is TRBJ1-3, with D possibly being TRBD1 (5 bases). CDR3 size: 14 residues. V was shortened by 5 bases and J by 2 bases, with 10 bases between the two germline ends. The germline V gene has CDR1 ENHRY and CDR2 SYGVKD. The CDR3 reads CAISLQGPGNTIYF. As DNA, the CDR3 is TGTGCCATCAGTCTGCAGGGTCCTGGAAACACCATATATTTT.

V and J are TRBV18 and TRBJ2-2; 11 positions agree with TRBD2. J was trimmed by 2 bases and V by 3 bases; bases with no gene match: 5. The length of the CDR3 is 17 residues. Germline values: CDR1 KGHSH, CDR2 LQKENI. This chain's CDR3 is CASSPYRLAGNTGELFF. The DNA of the CDR3 is TGTGCCAGCTCACCCTACAGACTAGCGGGAAACACCGGGGAGCTGTTTTTT.

The chain joins TRBV27 to TRBJ2-1; 8 bases are shared with TRBD2. The CDR3 covers 14 residues. V lost 7 bases to trimming and J lost 8 bases; unmatched junction nucleotides: 10. Per the germline V gene, CDR1 is MNHEY and CDR2 is SMNVEV (reference sequence). CDR3 nucleotides: TGTGCCAGCAAGGAGCGGGAGTTTATCGATGAGCAGTTCTTC. Its translation: CASKEREFIDEQFF.

The chain joins TRBV9 to TRBJ1-2; no reliable D call. V lost 5 bases and J lost 8, with 16 bases in between. The CDR3 contains 13 residues. CDR1 is SGDLS, CDR2 YYNGEE, per germline. The CDR3 spells CASSATLEGGYTF. For the CDR3, the DNA is TGTGCCAGCAGTGCTACCTTGGAGGGCGGCTACACCTTC. The whole variable domain, filled in from reference TRBV9 and TRBJ1-2, reads DSGVTQTPKHLITATGQRVTLRCSPRSGDLSVYWYQQSLDQGLQFLIQYYNGEERAKGNILERFSAQQFPDLHSELNLSSLELGDSALYFCASSATLEGGYTFGSGTRLTVV.

The chain links TRBV5-1 to TRBJ1-2; possible D gene TRBD1, 5 bases. Deletions cut 1 base from V and 4 bases from J, with 14 bases between. Germline values: CDR1 SGHRS, CDR2 YFSETQ. CDR3 size: 15 residues. CDR3 nucleotide sequence: TGCGCCAGCAGCTTGCTGGGGCAGGGAAGCTATGGCTACACCTTC. Amino acid sequence: CASSLLGQGSYGYTF.

V gene TRBV7-2 combines with J gene TRBJ1-1, with D tentatively TRBD1 (5 bases). Trimming stripped 2 bases from V and 5 bases from J, with 9 bases between. The germline V gene has CDR1 SGHTA and CDR2 FQGNSA. The CDR3 is 13 residues long. This CDR3 is CASSLQGKTEAFF. The CDR3 bases are TGTGCCAGCAGCTTACAGGGAAAGACTGAAGCTTTCTTT.

The chain is built from TRBV6-1 and TRBJ2-7; 10 bases agree with TRBD2. The CDR3 has 15 amino acids. CDR1 and CDR2 from the germline V gene are MNHNS and SASEGT. V lost 7 bases, J lost 2 bases, and 8 bases stayed unmatched. As DNA, the CDR3 is TGTGCCAGCAACAAGAGCGGGGGGGGCGCCTACGAGCAGTACTTC. Translating gives CASNKSGGGAYEQYF.

The CDR3 DNA reads TGCGCCAGCCAACCCGACTTGAACACCGGGGAGCTGTTTTTT. Its translation: CASQPDLNTGELFF. The chain carries TRBV4-3 and TRBJ2-2; D is unresolved. Germline V gene lookup returns CDR1 LGHNA and CDR2 YSLEER. This CDR3 spans 14 amino acids. V was cut by 8 bases and J by 1 base, with 11 bases left in between.

V gene TRBV15 combines with J gene TRBJ2-1; 7 bases match TRBD1. CDR3 length: 15 residues. V was pared by 4 bases and J by 3 bases, with 6 bases of the junction left unmatched. Germline V gene sequence: CDR1 LNHNV, CDR2 YYDKDF (reference sequence). The CDR3 coding sequence is TGTGCCACCAGCATCCCCGGGACAGTCTACAATGAGCAGTTCTTC. Its protein is CATSIPGTVYNEQFF.

The chain is built from TRBV4-1 and TRBJ2-7; TRBD2 aligns across 9 bases. Germline assignment: CDR1 MGHRA and CDR2 YSYEKL. With 1 base clipped from V and 3 bases from J, the junction kept 7 bases outside the gene matches. This CDR3 region has 16 residues. CDR3 region: CASSQGSRTSDYEQYF. CDR3 nucleotide sequence: TGCGCCAGCAGCCAAGGGTCCAGGACTAGCGACTACGAGCAGTACTTC.

In its sample, this clone is medium-sized (0.01 to 0.1%). This sequence joins TRBV14 and TRBJ2-1, with 12 bases matching TRBD2. The CDR3 extends over 16 amino acids. V gave up 4 bases and J gave up 3 bases; unmatched junction bases: 4. Germline values: CDR1 SGHDN, CDR2 FVKESK. In DNA form, the CDR3 reads TGTGCCAGCAGCCGAACTAGCGGGGGGAACTACAATGAGCAGTTCTTC. It yields the protein CASSRTSGGNYNEQFF.

This chain links TRBV5-1 with TRBJ2-7, with TRBD1 matching over 8 bases. The CDR3 sequence is 16 residues long. Germline lookup yields CDR1 SGHRS and CDR2 YFSETQ. The trim removed 4 bases at V and 1 base at J, leaving 10 bases unmatched. The DNA of the CDR3 is TGCGCCAGCAGCGCGGGGACAGGCGCCTCTTCCTACGAGCAGTACTTC. It specifies CASSAGTGASSYEQYF. The variable domain in full, with the rest retrieved from reference TRBV5-1 and TRBJ2-7, is KAGVTQTPRYLIKTRGQQVTLSCSPISGHRSVSWYQQTPGQGLQFLFEYFSETQRNKGNFPGRFSGRQFSNSRSEMNVSTLELGDSALYLCASSAGTGASSYEQYFGPGTRLTVT.

The rearrangement joins TRBV7-9 to TRBJ2-7; 7 bases map to TRBD1. CDR1 and CDR2 from the germline V gene are SEHNR and FQNEAQ (reference sequence). The CDR3 extends over 13 amino acids. The V gene end was trimmed by 5 bases and the J gene end by 4 bases; junction bases not matched to a gene: 5. This CDR3 is CASSGFRGYEQYF. Here the CDR3 DNA reads TGTGCCAGCAGCGGGTTCAGGGGGTACGAGCAGTACTTC.

J is TRBJ1-5 and V is TRBV29-1; TRBD1 might be the D (5 bases). The CDR3 consists of 15 residues. V was cut by 3 bases and J by 6 bases, with 18 bases left in between. CDR1 SQVTM and CDR2 ANQGSEA come from the germline V gene. The CDR3 loop reads CSVEVGRQGPQPQHF. In nucleotides, the CDR3 is TGCAGCGTTGAGGTTGGTCGGCAGGGACCTCAGCCCCAGCATTTT.

The V and J genes are TRBV11-2 and TRBJ2-2, with D tentatively TRBD1 or TRBD2 (5 bases each). V was cut by 2 bases and J by 7 bases, with 11 bases left in between. The CDR3 loop spans 14 amino acids. CDR1 SGHAT and CDR2 FQNNGV come from the germline V gene. CDR3 region: CASSLNSRGGELFF. The CDR3 coding sequence is TGTGCCAGCAGCTTAAATTCGAGGGGCGGGGAGCTGTTTTTT.

This clone was seen a handful of times. The same CDR3 also results from other DNA sequences found in this sample. The V call is TRBV7-9, the J call TRBJ1-1; TRBD1 might be the D (6 bases). This CDR3 has 14 amino acids. The germline V gene has CDR1 SEHNR and CDR2 FQNEAQ (reference sequence). Between the trimmed V and J ends, which lost 2 bases and 2 bases, there was a span of 9 bases. CDR3 sequence reads: CASSLQGPNTEAFF. The CDR3 nucleotides read TGTGCCAGCAGCTTACAGGGGCCCAACACTGAAGCTTTCTTT.

The V call is TRBV4-1, the J call TRBJ1-3, with unresolved D. Trimming removed 0 bases from V and 1 base from J, with 13 bases in between. The length of the CDR3 is 17 residues. Germline V gene sequence: CDR1 MGHRA, CDR2 YSYEKL. The DNA for the CDR3 is TGCGCCAGCAGCCAAGATCCCGGACGGAGTTCTGGAAACACCATATATTTT. Its translation: CASSQDPGRSSGNTIYF.

The genes are TRBV27 and TRBJ2-4; maybe TRBD2 (5 bases). Trimming pared 3 bases from V and 3 bases from J, leaving 6 bases between. The CDR3 is made up of 13 amino acids. Germline CDR1 reads MNHEY; CDR2 reads SMNVEV (reference sequence). Here the CDR3 reads CASSFSGKNIQYF. Written as DNA, the CDR3 is TGTGCCAGCAGTTTCAGCGGCAAAAACATTCAGTACTTC.